This entry lists 27 T cell receptor beta chains sequenced from one sample in a study of Ad26.COV2.S vaccination and SARS-CoV-2 variants. Documented treatment: 15 to 20 received Ad26.COV2.S at low or high dose, single or two shots; 5 received placebo; per-sample allocation not given. The samples were gathered on day 63 after the first injection of vaccine or placebo. Sequencing was performed with immunoSEQ multiplex PCR; in TCRdb, only in-frame clones are kept and a portion is missing. In the table there are approximately 460,000 clones, nearly 90% of which are singletons. The sequences come from peripheral blood, collected in a trial of Ad26.COV2.S vaccine versus placebo. These receptors were collected from a person between 18 and 59 years old who received the Ad26.COV2.S COVID-19 vaccine or a placebo.

The chain carries TRBV6-1 and TRBJ1-3; tentative D call: TRBD1 (6 bases). CDR3 size: 16 residues. Germline V lookup: CDR1 MNHNS, CDR2 SASEGT. V was cut by 0 bases and J by 8 bases, with 17 bases left in between. CDR3: CASSEALMGARDTIYF. CDR3 sequence (DNA): TGTGCCAGCAGTGAAGCGCTAATGGGGGCGAGGGACACCATATATTTT.

The V call is TRBV24-1, the J call TRBJ2-2, with a tentative D call TRBD2 (6 bases). Germline CDR1 KGHDR, CDR2 SFDVKD. Deletions cut 4 bases from V and 5 bases from J, with 25 bases between. The CDR3 covers 19 residues. The chain's CDR3 is CATSDPDGSPTEGTGELFF. CDR3 bases: TGTGCCACCAGTGACCCCGACGGGTCTCCTACGGAGGGGACCGGGGAGCTGTTTTTT.

The rearrangement joins TRBV6-2 or TRBV6-3 to TRBJ1-3, with no clear D. The CDR3 totals 15 residues. Trimming left V 6 bases short and J 0 bases short, with 12 bases between. The germline CDR1 and CDR2 sequences are MNHEY and SVGEGT. The DNA of the CDR3 is TGTGCCAGCAGCACCCCGGGTACCTCTGGAAACACCATATATTTT. Amino acid sequence: CASSTPGTSGNTIYF.

The chain recombines TRBV5-1 with TRBJ2-5; 7 bases fit TRBD2. This CDR3 contains 14 residues. The germline V gene has CDR1 SGHRS and CDR2 YFSETQ. V shed 7 bases, J shed 1 base, and the junction held 7 bases outside the gene matches. In DNA form, the CDR3 reads TGCGCCAGCGCTCCAGGGAGGGGCCAAGAGACCCAGTACTTC. Its protein product is CASAPGRGQETQYF.

The chain employs TRBV3-1 (or the pseudogene TRBV3-2) and TRBJ1-2; D is undetermined. V lost 1 base, J lost 2 bases, and 11 bases lay in between. This CDR3 comprises 15 residues. Germline V gene sequence: CDR1 LGHDT, CDR2 YNNKEL (reference sequence). DNA for the CDR3: TGTGCCAGCAGCCAAGGCCCCCTCGGAAACTATGGCTACACCTTC. Amino acids: CASSQGPLGNYGYTF.

The chain links TRBV6-6 to TRBJ1-1; possible D gene TRBD1, 6 bases. Germline values: CDR1 MNHNY, CDR2 SVGAGI (reference sequence). The V end lost 7 bases, the J end lost 5 bases, and 14 bases lay between the germline ends. CDR3 length: 13 amino acids. CDR3: CASKDDRRTEAFF. The CDR3 DNA reads as TGTGCCAGCAAAGACGACAGGCGGACTGAAGCTTTCTTT.

The V call is TRBV12-3 or TRBV12-4, the J call TRBJ2-7; D call uncertain. The CDR3 runs to 11 residues. Trimming took off 4 bases at V and 4 bases at J, with 5 bases between the two ends. The CDR3 bases are TGTGCCAGCAGTTCAAATTACGAGCAGTACTTC. This sequence encodes CASSSNYEQYF.

The chain has TRBV11-3 and TRBJ1-1, with D perhaps TRBD1 (5 bases). The CDR3 totals 13 residues. Trimming removed 0 bases at V and 5 bases at J, with 7 bases between. Germline V gene lookup returns CDR1 SGHNT and CDR2 YENEEA. The CDR3 here is CASSLDRQTEAFF. In nucleotides, the CDR3 is TGTGCCAGCAGCTTAGATCGACAGACTGAAGCTTTCTTT.

The chain joins TRBV21-1 to TRBJ1-6; the D segment call TRBD1 is taken from the table without a DNA check. TRBV21-1 is a pseudogene locus. The CDR3 totals 15 residues. The CDR3 is CASRGQSSYNSPLHF. CDR3 DNA sequence: TGTGCCAGTAGGGGACAGAGCTCCTATAATTCACCCCTCCACTTT.

The chain joins TRBV14 to TRBJ2-7; TRBD1 aligns across 9 bases. CDR1 is SGHDN, CDR2 FVKESK, per germline. With V trimmed by 4 bases and J by 9 bases, 25 bases remained unmatched. This CDR3 region has 19 residues. The chain's CDR3 is CASSRGGPAERRDRARQYF. The CDR3 nucleotides are TGTGCCAGCAGCCGAGGAGGTCCCGCTGAAAGACGGGACAGGGCGCGGCAGTACTTC.

The chain links TRBV25-1 to TRBJ2-1; TRBD2 agrees at 9 bases. The CDR3 covers 15 residues. CDR1 is MGHDK and CDR2 is SYGVNS in the germline V gene. The V segment lost 5 bases and the J segment 8 bases; nucleotides outside the gene matches: 10. In nucleotides, the CDR3 is TGTGCCAGCAGTCCGAGAGCGGGAGGATTTGATGAGCAGTTCTTC. Translating gives CASSPRAGGFDEQFF.

The V call is TRBV9, the J call TRBJ2-1, with TRBD1 matching 9 bases. Losses at the gene ends were 3 bases for V and 5 bases for J; bases not matched to a gene: 3. There are 14 residues in the CDR3. Germline V gives CDR1 SGDLS, CDR2 YYNGEE. CDR3 region: CASSGGQGNNEQFF. The CDR3 bases are TGTGCCAGCAGCGGCGGACAGGGGAACAATGAGCAGTTCTTC.

This sequence joins TRBV4-3 and TRBJ1-6, with D maybe TRBD1 (6 bases). Germline V gives CDR1 LGHNA, CDR2 YSLEER. V was cut by 3 bases and J by 0 bases, with 6 bases left in between. The CDR3 is 15 residues long. In nucleotides, the CDR3 is TGCGCCAGCAGCCAGACAGGCTCCTATAATTCACCCCTCCACTTT. Translated: CASSQTGSYNSPLHF.

This sequence joins TRBV19 and TRBJ1-4; 7 bases align to TRBD1. The CDR3 runs 15 residues. Germline assignment: CDR1 LNHDA and CDR2 SQIVND (reference sequence). V shed 7 bases and J 5 bases; nucleotides not matched to a gene: 10. The CDR3 DNA is TGTGCCAGTACATTACGACAGGGTTACAATGAAAAACTGTTTTTT. Protein product: CASTLRQGYNEKLFF. Looking up the rest from reference TRBV19 and TRBJ1-4 gives the full variable domain: DGGITQSPKYLFRKEGQNVTLSCEQNLNHDAMYWYRQDPGQGLRLIYYSQIVNDFQKGDIAEGYSVSREKKESFPLTVTSAQKNPTAFYLCASTLRQGYNEKLFFGSGTQLSVL.

The chain is built from TRBV2 and TRBJ1-2; perhaps TRBD1 as D (5 bases). The V and J ends lost 2 bases and 10 bases respectively, with 20 bases between them. CDR3 size: 15 residues. The germline V gene encodes CDR1 SNHLY and CDR2 FYNNEI. CDR3 region: CASSENRPPWGVYTF. CDR3 coding DNA: TGTGCCAGCAGTGAAAATCGACCCCCCTGGGGGGTCTACACCTTC.

This clone has just one count. This chain joins TRBV7-2 and TRBJ2-7, with D perhaps being TRBD1 or TRBD2 (6 bases each). The CDR3 contains 14 residues. V was pared by 2 bases and J by 5 bases, with 13 bases between. Germline CDR1 and CDR2: SGHTA and FQGNSA. CDR3: CASSLRGARDEQYF. For the CDR3, the DNA is TGTGCCAGCAGCTTAAGGGGGGCGCGCGACGAGCAGTACTTC.

In its sample, this clone was seen a few times. The genes are TRBV30 and TRBJ1-6; D not certain. This CDR3 has 14 amino acids. Trimming pared 1 base from V and 5 bases from J, leaving 9 bases between. The germline CDR1 and CDR2 sequences are GTSNPN and SVGIG (reference sequence). The CDR3 nucleotides are TGTGCCTGGAGTGGCCAGGTTGATAATTCACCCCTCCACTTT. Amino acid sequence: CAWSGQVDNSPLHF.

V and J are TRBV25-1 and TRBJ1-2; D is possibly TRBD1 (5 bases). Deletions cut 2 bases from V and 5 bases from J, with 15 bases between. Per the germline V gene, CDR1 is MGHDK and CDR2 is SYGVNS. This CDR3 is built from 15 residues. CDR3 loop: CASSEGKTRGYGYTF. CDR3 in DNA: TGTGCCAGCAGTGAAGGGAAGACGCGGGGGTATGGCTACACCTTC.

This chain uses TRBV24-1 with TRBJ2-1; a weak D match, TRBD1 (6 bases). The V end lost 4 bases, the J end lost 4 bases, and 16 bases lay between the germline ends. Germline V gene data show CDR1 as KGHDR and CDR2 as SFDVKD. The CDR3 totals 16 residues. As DNA, the CDR3 is TGTGCCACCAGTGAACCAACAGGGAAATTATACAATGAGCAGTTCTTC. This codes for CATSEPTGKLYNEQFF.

The chain links TRBV6-6 to TRBJ1-1; D gene uncertain. The germline CDR1 and CDR2 sequences are MNHNY and SVGAGI (reference sequence). The CDR3 covers 11 residues. Trimming pared 5 bases from V and 5 bases from J, leaving 6 bases between. CDR3 DNA: TGTGCCAGCAGTCCTTTTACTGAAGCTTTCTTT. Amino acid sequence: CASSPFTEAFF.

The CDR3 DNA reads TGTGCCAGCAGCAAGGGGTCAGGGCACAATCAGCCCCAGCATTTT. Its protein product is CASSKGSGHNQPQHF. The rearrangement joins TRBV7-9 to TRBJ1-5; D is possibly TRBD1 (5 bases). CDR3 length: 15 amino acids. V lost 5 bases and J 3 bases, leaving 14 bases between the germline ends. CDR1 is SEHNR and CDR2 is FQNEAQ in the germline V gene (reference sequence).

The rearrangement uses TRBV7-9 and TRBJ2-1; possibly TRBD2 for D (5 bases). CDR1 and CDR2 from the germline V gene are SEHNR and FQNEAQ (reference sequence). This CDR3 has 17 residues. Trimming stripped 0 bases from V and 9 bases from J, with 21 bases between. In nucleotides, the CDR3 is TGTGCCAGCAGCTTAGCAGTTTCAGGTTCGGGGTATGTTGAGCAGTTCTTC. This codes for CASSLAVSGSGYVEQFF.

The chain links TRBV7-2 to TRBJ2-7; D is unresolved. Trimming pared 6 bases from V and 3 bases from J, leaving 9 bases between. Germline V gives CDR1 SGHTA, CDR2 FQGNSA. This CDR3 spans 12 amino acids. The CDR3 region has the DNA TGTGCCAGCAGTAGATACAGCTACGAGCAGTACTTC. Translation: CASSRYSYEQYF.

This chain joins TRBV7-8 and TRBJ1-5; 9 bases map to TRBD1. The CDR3 is 17 amino acids. With 8 bases clipped from V and 2 bases from J, the junction kept 13 bases outside the gene matches. Germline lookup yields CDR1 SGHVS and CDR2 FQNEAQ. CDR3 protein: CASSRWDRDLGNQPQHF. The CDR3 bases are TGTGCCAGCTCAAGGTGGGACAGGGATTTAGGCAATCAGCCCCAGCATTTT.

This sequence joins TRBV5-5 and TRBJ2-1; the match to TRBD2 covers 7 bases. Germline CDR1 is SGHKS and CDR2 is YYEKEE (reference sequence). J gave up 3 bases and V 8 bases, and 11 bases lay outside the gene matches. This CDR3 region has 15 residues. The CDR3 region is CASDLGTIIYNEQFF. The CDR3 DNA is TGTGCCAGTGACCTCGGGACTATCATCTACAATGAGCAGTTCTTC. The full variable domain, completed using reference TRBV5-5 and TRBJ2-1, is DAGVTQSPTHLIKTRGQQVTLRCSPISGHKSVSWYQQVLGQGPQFIFQYYEKEERGRGNFPDRFSARQFPNYSSELNVNALLLGDSALYLCASDLGTIIYNEQFFGPGTRLTVL.

The chain carries TRBV5-1 and TRBJ2-5; 11 nucleotides match TRBD2. CDR3 length: 16 residues. After removal of 4 bases from V and 0 bases from J, the junction contained 5 bases not matched to a gene. From germline, CDR1 is SGHRS and CDR2 YFSETQ. CDR3 DNA: TGCGCCAGCAGCGTGACTAGCGGGACTTACCAAGAGACCCAGTACTTC. Amino acids: CASSVTSGTYQETQYF.

The chain recombines TRBV23-1 with TRBJ2-1; 12 nucleotides match TRBD1. TRBV23-1 is an ORF; its function is uncertain. The junction had 8 bases not matched to a gene; V was cut back by 2 bases and J by 0 bases. The CDR3 runs 19 residues. The CDR3 coding sequence is TGCGCCAGCAGTCAACCCGGGACAGGGGGCTTGGGCTCCTACAATGAGCAGTTCTTC. Encoded protein: CASSQPGTGGLGSYNEQFF.